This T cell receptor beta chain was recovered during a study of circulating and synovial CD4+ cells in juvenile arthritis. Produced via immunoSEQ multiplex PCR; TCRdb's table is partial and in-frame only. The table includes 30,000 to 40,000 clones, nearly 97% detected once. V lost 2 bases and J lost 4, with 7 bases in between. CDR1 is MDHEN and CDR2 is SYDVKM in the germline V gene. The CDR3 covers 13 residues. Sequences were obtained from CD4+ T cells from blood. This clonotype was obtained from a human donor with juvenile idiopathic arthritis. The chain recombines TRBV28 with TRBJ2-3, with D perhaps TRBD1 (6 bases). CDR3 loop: CASSLQGPDTQYF. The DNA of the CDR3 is TGTGCCAGCAGTTTACAGGGGCCAGATACGCAGTATTTT.